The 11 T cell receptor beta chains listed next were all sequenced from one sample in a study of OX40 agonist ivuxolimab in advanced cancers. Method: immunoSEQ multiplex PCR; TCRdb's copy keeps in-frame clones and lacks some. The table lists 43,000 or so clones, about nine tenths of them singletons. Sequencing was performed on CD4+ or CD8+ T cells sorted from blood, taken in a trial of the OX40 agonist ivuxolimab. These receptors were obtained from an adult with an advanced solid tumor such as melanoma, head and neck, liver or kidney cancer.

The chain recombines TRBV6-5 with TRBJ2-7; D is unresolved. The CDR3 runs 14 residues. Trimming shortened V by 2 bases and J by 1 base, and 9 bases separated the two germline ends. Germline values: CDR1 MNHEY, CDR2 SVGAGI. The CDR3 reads CASSYVAWSYEQYF. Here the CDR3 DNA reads TGTGCCAGCAGTTACGTGGCCTGGTCCTACGAGCAGTACTTC.

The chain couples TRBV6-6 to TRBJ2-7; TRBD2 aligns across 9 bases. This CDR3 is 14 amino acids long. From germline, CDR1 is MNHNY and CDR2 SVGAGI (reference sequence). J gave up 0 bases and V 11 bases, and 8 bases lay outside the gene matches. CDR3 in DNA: TGTGCCTCCTTTGCTAGCGGGACCTCCTACGAGCAGTACTTC. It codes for CASFASGTSYEQYF.

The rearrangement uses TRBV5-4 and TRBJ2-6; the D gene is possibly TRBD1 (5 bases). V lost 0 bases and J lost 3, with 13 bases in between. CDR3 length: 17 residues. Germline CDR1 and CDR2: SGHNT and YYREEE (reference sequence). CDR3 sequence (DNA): TGTGCCAGCAGCTTGGCGGGCAGGGAAGGTGGGGCCAACGTCCTGACTTTC. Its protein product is CASSLAGREGGANVLTF.

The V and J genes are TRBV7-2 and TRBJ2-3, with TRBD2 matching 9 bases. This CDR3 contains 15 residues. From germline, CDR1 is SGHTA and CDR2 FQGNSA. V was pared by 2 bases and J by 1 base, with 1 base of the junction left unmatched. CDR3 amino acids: CASSLRTSGTDTQYF. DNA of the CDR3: TGTGCCAGCAGCTTAAGGACTAGCGGCACAGATACGCAGTATTTT.

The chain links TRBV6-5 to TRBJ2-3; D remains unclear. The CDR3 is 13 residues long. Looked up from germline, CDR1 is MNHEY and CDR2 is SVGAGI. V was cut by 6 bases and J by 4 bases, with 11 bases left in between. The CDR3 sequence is CASRQLSPDTQYF. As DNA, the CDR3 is TGTGCCAGCAGGCAACTTAGTCCAGATACGCAGTATTTT.

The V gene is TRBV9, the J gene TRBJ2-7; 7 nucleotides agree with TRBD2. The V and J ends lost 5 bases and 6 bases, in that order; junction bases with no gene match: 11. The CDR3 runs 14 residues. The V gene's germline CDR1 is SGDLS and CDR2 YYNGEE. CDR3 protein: CASSAREAHGEQYF. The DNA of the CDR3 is TGTGCCAGCAGTGCCCGGGAGGCGCACGGCGAGCAGTACTTC.

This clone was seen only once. CDR3 bases: TGTGCCAGCAGGACAGGGGGCTCCTACAATGAGCAGTTCTTC. Translation gives CASRTGGSYNEQFF. This chain links TRBV28 with TRBJ2-1, with 9 bases matching TRBD1. The V and J ends lost 6 bases and 0 bases, in that order; junction bases with no gene match: 0. CDR3 length: 14 residues. CDR1 is MDHEN, CDR2 SYDVKM, per germline. The full variable domain, rest sourced from reference TRBV28 and TRBJ2-1, is DVKVTQSSRYLVKRTGEKVFLECVQDMDHENMFWYRQDPGLGLRLIYFSYDVKMKEKGDIPEGYSVSREKKERFSLILESASTNQTSMYLCASRTGGSYNEQFFGPGTRLTVL.

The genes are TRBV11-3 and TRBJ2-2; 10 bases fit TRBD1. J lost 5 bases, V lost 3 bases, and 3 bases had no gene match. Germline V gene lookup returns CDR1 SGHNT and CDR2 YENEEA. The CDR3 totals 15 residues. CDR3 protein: CASSFRTGGTGELFF. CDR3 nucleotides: TGTGCCAGCAGCTTCAGGACAGGGGGGACCGGGGAGCTGTTTTTT.

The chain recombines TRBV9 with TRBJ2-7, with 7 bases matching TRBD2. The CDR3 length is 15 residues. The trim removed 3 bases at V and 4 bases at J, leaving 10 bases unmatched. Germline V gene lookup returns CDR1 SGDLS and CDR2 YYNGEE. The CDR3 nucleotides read TGTGCCAGCAGCGCCCCTGGGCGGGAGACATACGAGCAGTACTTC. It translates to CASSAPGRETYEQYF.

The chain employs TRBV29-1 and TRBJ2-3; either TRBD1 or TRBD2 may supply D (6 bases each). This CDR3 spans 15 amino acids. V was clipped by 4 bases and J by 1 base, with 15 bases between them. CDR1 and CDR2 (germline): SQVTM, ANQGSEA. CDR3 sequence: CSVAFGGRGTDTQYF. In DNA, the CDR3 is TGCAGCGTTGCGTTTGGGGGGCGCGGCACAGATACGCAGTATTTT.

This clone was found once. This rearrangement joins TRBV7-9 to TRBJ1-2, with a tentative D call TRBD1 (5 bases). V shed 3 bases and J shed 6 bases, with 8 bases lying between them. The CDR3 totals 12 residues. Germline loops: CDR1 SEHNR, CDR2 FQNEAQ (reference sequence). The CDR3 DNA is TGTGCCAGCAGCTTCTCAGGGAATGGCTACACCTTC. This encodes CASSFSGNGYTF.